A single sample gave rise to the 2 T cell receptor beta chains below, sequenced in a study of siplizumab effects on memory and regulatory T cells. Repertoires were generated with immunoSEQ multiplex PCR, while TCRdb's copy carries only in-frame clones and drops some. The table includes around 100,000 clones, 75% to 95% detected once. The sequenced sample was CD4+ T cells sorted from blood. These receptor sequences come from a human donor in good health.

This rearrangement joins TRBV19 to TRBJ1-6; the match to TRBD1 covers 10 bases. The CDR3 has 18 amino acids. After removal of 5 bases from V and 1 base from J, the junction contained 8 bases not matched to a gene. Germline loops: CDR1 LNHDA, CDR2 SQIVND (reference sequence). The CDR3 DNA reads as TGTGCCAGTAGTCTTTTCAGACAGGGGGCTTCCTATAATTCACCCCTCCACTTT. It translates to CASSLFRQGASYNSPLHF. The entire variable domain, with the rest obtained from reference TRBV19 and TRBJ1-6, is as follows: DGGITQSPKYLFRKEGQNVTLSCEQNLNHDAMYWYRQDPGQGLRLIYYSQIVNDFQKGDIAEGYSVSREKKESFPLTVTSAQKNPTAFYLCASSLFRQGASYNSPLHFGNGTRLTVT.

The V and J genes are TRBV9 and TRBJ1-3; D might be TRBD1 (6 bases). The CDR3 consists of 15 residues. Trimming took 0 bases from V and 2 from J, leaving 9 bases between them. Germline V CDR1 and CDR2: SGDLS, YYNGEE. The CDR3 protein is CASSVGGLAGNTIYF. CDR3 nucleotide sequence: TGTGCCAGCAGCGTAGGGGGGCTTGCTGGAAACACCATATATTTT.